A single sample is the source of the 3 T cell receptor beta chains below, sequenced in a study of cytomegalovirus exposure and HLA in healthy donors. 60 Vbeta and 13 Jbeta primers were used in PCR. Data came from immunoSEQ multiplex PCR; TCRdb stores just in-frame clones and leaves some out. The data contain approximately 100,000 clones, approximately 74% of them singletons. The sequencing sample was made of PBMCs. These receptors all come from a middle-aged woman in good health and CMV-seronegative.

The chain recombines TRBV7-9 with TRBJ1-1; D possibly corresponds to TRBD1 (5 bases). Germline CDR1 SEHNR, CDR2 FQNEAQ (reference sequence). V was pared by 5 bases and J by 3 bases, with 7 bases between. The CDR3 totals 12 residues. CDR3 loop: CASSGAHTEAFF. The CDR3 DNA reads as TGTGCCAGCAGCGGGGCGCACACTGAAGCTTTCTTT.

The CDR3 DNA sequence: TGTGCCAGTAGTATATCGGGACAGATGAACACTGAAGCTTTCTTT. It translates to CASSISGQMNTEAFF. The V gene is TRBV19, the J gene TRBJ1-1, with 7 bases fitting TRBD1. CDR3 length: 15 residues. V trimming: 2 bases; J trimming: 0 bases; junction bases outside the gene matches: 3. Germline V lookup: CDR1 LNHDA, CDR2 SQIVND (reference sequence). Based on the CDR3 plus reference TRBV19 and TRBJ1-1, the full variable domain is DGGITQSPKYLFRKEGQNVTLSCEQNLNHDAMYWYRQDPGQGLRLIYYSQIVNDFQKGDIAEGYSVSREKKESFPLTVTSAQKNPTAFYLCASSISGQMNTEAFFGQGTRLTVV.

This clone occurred a few times. J is TRBJ1-3 and V is TRBV2; D gene uncertain. In germline, CDR1 is SNHLY, CDR2 FYNNEI. The CDR3 loop spans 14 amino acids. V lost 6 bases and J lost 4, with 13 bases in between. The CDR3 here is CASRHRSQGNTIYF. The CDR3 DNA reads TGTGCCAGCAGGCATCGCTCTCAGGGAAACACCATATATTTT.